This T cell receptor beta chain was sequenced for a study of a mutant IDH1 vaccine in newly diagnosed glioma. Across the whole study: The start of vaccination came 4-6 weeks after radiotherapy alone, or with temozolomide cycles. Radiotherapy, temozolomide, or both had been given previously, and both were given to most.

The assay was immunoSEQ multiplex PCR, and TCRdb's table has in-frame clones only and misses some. The table includes approximately 50,000 clones, over 70% detected once. As to this clone: What it binds is not known.

Time point specified: week 23, last vaccination. A single vaccine dose contained 300 ug of mutant IDH1 20-mer peptide, and topical imiquimod was used with it. CDR1 LGHNA and CDR2 YSLEER come from the germline V gene. Trimming took 0 bases from V and 0 from J; bases not matched to a gene: 10. The CDR3 is made up of 18 amino acids. The TCR originated in a man in his forties or fifties with glioma. The sample in question was PBMCs, obtained from a glioma patient whose treatment included an IDH1 peptide vaccine. The chain has TRBV4-3 and TRBJ2-7; TRBD2 matches at 8 bases. CDR3 amino acids: CASSQDRWGSGASYEQYF. The CDR3 DNA follows: TGCGCCAGCAGCCAAGATAGGTGGGGTAGCGGGGCCTCCTACGAGCAGTACTTC.